The 12 T cell receptor beta chains below come from one sample, sequenced in a study of shared clonotypes between healthy human individuals. TCRdb's table, derived via immunoSEQ multiplex PCR, lists solely in-frame clones and lacks some. The data show around 510,000 clones, with about 96% seen just once and 0.064% held by the top ten. The sample was naive CD4+ T cells sorted from blood. Subset defined: CD45RA+ positively selected. These receptors originate from a woman aged 25 to 39 in good health.

CDR3: CASSFSMSAKNIQYF. CDR3 nucleotides: TGTGCCAGCAGCTTTAGTATGTCCGCCAAAAACATTCAGTACTTC. J is TRBJ2-4 and V is TRBV11-3; D unclear. CDR3 size: 15 residues. Germline CDR1 and CDR2: SGHNT and YENEEA. The ends were cut back, 3 bases at V and 1 base at J, with 10 bases in the middle. The full variable domain, in which reference TRBV11-3 and TRBJ2-4 provide the parts outside the CDR3, is EAGVVQSPRYKIIEKKQPVAFWCNPISGHNTLYWYLQNLGQGPELLIRYENEEAVDDSQLPKDRFSAERLKGVDSTLKIQPAELGDSAVYLCASSFSMSAKNIQYFGAGTRLSVL.

Here the CDR3 reads CASSLAGQGRGDQETQYF. The DNA for the CDR3 is TGTGCCAGCAGTTTAGCGGGACAGGGAAGAGGGGACCAAGAGACCCAGTACTTC. The chain recombines TRBV27 with TRBJ2-5, with 9 bases identical to TRBD1. The length of the CDR3 is 18 residues. From germline, CDR1 is MNHEY and CDR2 SMNVEV (reference sequence). Trimming at V came to 2 bases and at J to 0 bases, leaving 10 bases not matched to a gene.

The CDR3 region has the DNA TGTGCCAGCAGCAACCCAGGGGGGACTTATGGCTACACCTTC. Its protein is CASSNPGGTYGYTF. The V gene is TRBV28, the J gene TRBJ1-2, with 7 bases matching TRBD1. J gave up 5 bases and V 6 bases, and 9 bases lay outside the gene matches. CDR3 size: 14 residues. Germline V gives CDR1 MDHEN, CDR2 SYDVKM.

This sequence joins TRBV5-1 and TRBJ2-5; TRBD1 aligns across 7 bases. The DNA matches TRBJ2-7 better at its end, which makes the J call doubtful. Germline CDR1 reads SGHRS; CDR2 reads YFSETQ. The CDR3 is 14 residues long. The CDR3 here is CASSLQGGTYEQYF. Here the CDR3 DNA reads TGCGCCAGCAGCTTGCAAGGGGGCACGTACGAGCAGTACTTC.

This sequence joins TRBV6-1 and TRBJ2-1; 10 bases are a match to TRBD1. The junction had 5 bases not matched to a gene; V was cut back by 5 bases and J by 4 bases. Looked up from germline, CDR1 is MNHNS and CDR2 is SASEGT. CDR3 length: 15 amino acids. Here the CDR3 DNA reads TGTGCCAGCAGTTCCGACAGGGGGCCTTACAATGAGCAGTTCTTC. Its translation: CASSSDRGPYNEQFF.

This chain links TRBV5-1 with TRBJ2-7, with a possible D match to TRBD1 (6 bases). Trimming shortened V by 2 bases and J by 5 bases, and 11 bases separated the two germline ends. Germline V CDR1 and CDR2: SGHRS, YFSETQ. The length of the CDR3 is 13 residues. CDR3 nucleotide sequence: TGCGCCAGCAGCTTTACAGGGAACGACGAGCAGTACTTC. Translation: CASSFTGNDEQYF.

The V and J genes are TRBV5-1 and TRBJ2-6; 8 positions agree with TRBD1. The CDR3 contains 18 residues. In germline, CDR1 is SGHRS, CDR2 YFSETQ. The trim removed 7 bases at V and 0 bases at J, leaving 12 bases unmatched. In DNA, the CDR3 is TGCGCCAGCGCCCCGGGACAGGTCACACGCTCTGGGGCCAACGTCCTGACTTTC. Its protein is CASAPGQVTRSGANVLTF.

V usage is TRBV7-3 and J usage is TRBJ2-5; no reliable D call. The V and J ends lost 5 bases and 7 bases respectively, with 8 bases between them. Germline V CDR1 and CDR2: SGHTA, FQGTGA. The CDR3 is 11 amino acids. This CDR3 is CASSQGMTQYF. The CDR3 region has the DNA TGTGCCAGCAGCCAAGGCATGACCCAGTACTTC.

The chain uses TRBV19 and TRBJ2-7; a possible D gene is TRBD1 (6 bases). V dropped 2 bases and J dropped 3 bases, with 14 bases sitting between them. The germline V gene has CDR1 LNHDA and CDR2 SQIVND (reference sequence). There are 15 residues in the CDR3. CDR3 sequence: CASSIIQGNYYEQYF. CDR3 nucleotide sequence: TGTGCCAGTAGTATAATCCAGGGGAACTACTACGAGCAGTACTTC.

This rearrangement joins TRBV29-1 to TRBJ1-2; 9 nucleotides agree with TRBD1. Germline CDR1 reads SQVTM; CDR2 reads ANQGSEA. The V segment lost 7 bases and the J segment 5 bases; nucleotides outside the gene matches: 8. The CDR3 length is 13 residues. The CDR3 sequence: CSALPGTGYGYTF. The CDR3 DNA reads TGCAGCGCCCTCCCAGGGACAGGGTATGGCTACACCTTC.

This chain links TRBV27 with TRBJ1-6; possible D gene TRBD1, 5 bases. Germline CDR1 MNHEY, CDR2 SMNVEV (reference sequence). CDR3 size: 14 residues. Deletions cut 3 bases from V and 10 bases from J, with 13 bases between. The DNA for the CDR3 is TGTGCCAGCAGTTTCCGGGGGAGGAGATCACCCCTCCACTTT. Translating gives CASSFRGRRSPLHF.

The V and J genes are TRBV18 and TRBJ2-1; 14 nucleotides agree with TRBD2. Germline CDR1 reads KGHSH; CDR2 reads LQKENI. With V trimmed by 5 bases and J by 8 bases, 8 bases remained unmatched. CDR3 length: 16 residues. In nucleotides, the CDR3 is TGTGCCAGCTCAAAGGGACTAGCGGGAGCTGGCGATGAGCAGTTCTTC. It translates to CASSKGLAGAGDEQFF.